This T cell receptor (beta chain) was sequenced during a study of Graves' ophthalmopathy and Graves' hyperthyroidism. Uncontrolled infections, pregnancy, lactation or other autoimmune diseases led to patient exclusion. Diagnosis relied on clinical symptoms, serum thyroxine, TRAb, thyroid ultrasound and orbital computed tomography. The CDR3 length is 16 residues. Trimming stripped 6 bases from V and 0 bases from J, with 17 bases between. Amplifying from RNA transcripts, the study obtained TCR beta CDR3 regions. First-round RT-PCR used HTBI primers; second-round multiplex PCR followed. TCRdb fed the multiplex PCR reads into MiXCR, producing one record per CDR3 protein. The table shows 650,000 to 800,000 distinct CDR3 sequences, with about two fifths occurring only once.

This chain connects TRBV12-3 or TRBV12-4 to TRBJ2-5, with D maybe TRBD1 (6 bases). This sequence originates from an adult man with Graves' ophthalmopathy. Input material: peripheral blood. As DNA, the CDR3 is TGTGCCAGCAGCCCTCGGACAGAAATATACCAAGAGACCCAGTACTTC. This encodes CASSPRTEIYQETQYF.